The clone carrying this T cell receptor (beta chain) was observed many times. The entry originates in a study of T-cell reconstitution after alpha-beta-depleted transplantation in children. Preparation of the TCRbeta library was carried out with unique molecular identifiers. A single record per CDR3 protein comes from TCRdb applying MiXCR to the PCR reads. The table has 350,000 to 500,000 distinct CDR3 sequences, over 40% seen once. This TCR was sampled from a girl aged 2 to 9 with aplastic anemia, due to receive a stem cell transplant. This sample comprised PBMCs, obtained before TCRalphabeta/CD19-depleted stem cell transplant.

CDR3 DNA: TGTGCCAGCAGTCCGGCGGGCAGGAATGAGCAGTTCTTC. Its protein product is CASSPAGRNEQFF. V usage is TRBV28 and J usage is TRBJ2-1; D might be TRBD2 (5 bases). CDR1 and CDR2 (germline): MDHEN, SYDVKM. The V gene lost 5 bases and the J gene lost 7 bases, with 12 bases spanning the gap. There are 13 residues in the CDR3.